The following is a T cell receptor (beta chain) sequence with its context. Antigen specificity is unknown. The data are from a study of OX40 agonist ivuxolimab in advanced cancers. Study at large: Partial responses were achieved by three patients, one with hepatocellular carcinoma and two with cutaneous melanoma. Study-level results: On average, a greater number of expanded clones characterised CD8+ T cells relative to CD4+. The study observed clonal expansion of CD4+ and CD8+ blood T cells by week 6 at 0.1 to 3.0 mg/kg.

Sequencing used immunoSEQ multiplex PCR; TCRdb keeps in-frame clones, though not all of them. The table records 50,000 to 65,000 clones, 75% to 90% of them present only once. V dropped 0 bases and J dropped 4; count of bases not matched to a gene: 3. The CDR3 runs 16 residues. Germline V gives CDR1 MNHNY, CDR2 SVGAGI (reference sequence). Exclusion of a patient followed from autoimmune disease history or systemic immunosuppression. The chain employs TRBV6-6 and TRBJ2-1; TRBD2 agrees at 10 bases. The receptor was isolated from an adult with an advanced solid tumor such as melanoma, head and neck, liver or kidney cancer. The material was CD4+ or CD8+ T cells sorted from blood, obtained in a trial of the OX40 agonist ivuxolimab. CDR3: CASSYSSSGGYNEQFF. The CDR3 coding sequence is TGTGCCAGCAGTTACTCGTCTAGCGGGGGTTACAATGAGCAGTTCTTC.